This T cell receptor beta chain comes out of a study of shared clonotypes between healthy human individuals. Assay: immunoSEQ multiplex PCR; the TCRdb copy retains only in-frame clones and omits some. The sample lists roughly 1,800,000 clones; roughly 94% were seen once. In regard to this clone: Its antigen is as yet unknown.

Study-wide results and limits: It was anticipated that sequencing depth would influence how many clonotypes donors shared. Sorted-subset sequencing was shown by rarefaction to be incomplete despite large depth.

The germline CDR1 and CDR2 sequences are GTSNPN and SVGIG (reference sequence). The CDR3 consists of 13 residues. V was clipped by 5 bases and J by 4 bases; unmatched bases: 7. Selected positively for CCR7 and CD45RO-negative, naive CD8 cells excluded terminally differentiated effector memory CD45RA+ cells. Only Caucasian adults living in Nashville, Tennessee served as donors. The V and J genes are TRBV30 and TRBJ1-2; 7 positions agree with TRBD1. The TCR originated in a man younger than 30 in good health. The sample was naive CD8+ T cells sorted from blood. The CDR3 coding sequence is TGTGCCTGGGGGGAGGGGGCAGCCTATGGCTACACCTTC. Protein sequence: CAWGEGAAYGYTF.